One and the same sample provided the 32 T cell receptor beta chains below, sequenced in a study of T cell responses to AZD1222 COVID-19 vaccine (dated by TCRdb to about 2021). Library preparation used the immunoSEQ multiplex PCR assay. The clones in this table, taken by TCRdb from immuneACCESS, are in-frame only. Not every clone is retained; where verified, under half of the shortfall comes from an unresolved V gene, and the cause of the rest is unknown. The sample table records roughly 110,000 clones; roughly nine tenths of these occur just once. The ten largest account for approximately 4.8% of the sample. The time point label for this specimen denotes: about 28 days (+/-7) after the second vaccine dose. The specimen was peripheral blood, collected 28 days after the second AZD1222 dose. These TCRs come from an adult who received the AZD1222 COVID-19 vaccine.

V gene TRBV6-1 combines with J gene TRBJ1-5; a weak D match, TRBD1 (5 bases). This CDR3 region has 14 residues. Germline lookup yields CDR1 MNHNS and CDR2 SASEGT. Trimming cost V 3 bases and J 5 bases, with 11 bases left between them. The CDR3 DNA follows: TGTGCCAGCAGTGAGGGACGGATCGATCAGCCCCAGCATTTT. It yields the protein CASSEGRIDQPQHF.

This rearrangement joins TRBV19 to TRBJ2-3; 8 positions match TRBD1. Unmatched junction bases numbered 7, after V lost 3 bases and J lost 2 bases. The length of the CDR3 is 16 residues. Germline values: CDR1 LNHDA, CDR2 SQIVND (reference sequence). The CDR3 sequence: CASSIGAGGLTDTQYF. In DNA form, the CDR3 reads TGTGCCAGTAGTATTGGCGCAGGGGGCCTCACAGATACGCAGTATTTT.

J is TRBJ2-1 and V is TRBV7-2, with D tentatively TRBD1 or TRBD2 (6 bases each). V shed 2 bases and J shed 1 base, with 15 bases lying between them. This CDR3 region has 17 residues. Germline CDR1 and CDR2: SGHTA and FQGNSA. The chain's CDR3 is CASSLSGASGSYNEQFF. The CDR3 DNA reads TGTGCCAGCAGCTTATCAGGGGCCAGCGGGTCCTACAATGAGCAGTTCTTC.

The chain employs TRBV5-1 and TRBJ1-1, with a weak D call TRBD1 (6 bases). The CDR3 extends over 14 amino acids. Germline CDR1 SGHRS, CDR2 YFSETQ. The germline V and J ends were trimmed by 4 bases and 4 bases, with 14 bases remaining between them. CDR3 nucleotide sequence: TGCGCCAGCAGCCAGGACAGCTGGACCACTGAAGCTTTCTTT. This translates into CASSQDSWTTEAFF.

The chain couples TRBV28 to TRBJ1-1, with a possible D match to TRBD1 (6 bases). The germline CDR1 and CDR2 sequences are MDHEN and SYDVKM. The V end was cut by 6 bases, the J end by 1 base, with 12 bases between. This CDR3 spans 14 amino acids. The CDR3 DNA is TGTGCCAGCAGGACCGGGACACCGAACACTGAAGCTTTCTTT. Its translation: CASRTGTPNTEAFF. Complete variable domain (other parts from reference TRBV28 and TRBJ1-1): DVKVTQSSRYLVKRTGEKVFLECVQDMDHENMFWYRQDPGLGLRLIYFSYDVKMKEKGDIPEGYSVSREKKERFSLILESASTNQTSMYLCASRTGTPNTEAFFGQGTRLTVV.

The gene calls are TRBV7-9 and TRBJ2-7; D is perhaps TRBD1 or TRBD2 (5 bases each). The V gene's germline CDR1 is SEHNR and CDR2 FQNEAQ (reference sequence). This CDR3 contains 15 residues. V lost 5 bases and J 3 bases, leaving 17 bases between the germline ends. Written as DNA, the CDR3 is TGTGCCAGCAGCAAAGACCGGGACGCTGACTACGAGCAGTACTTC. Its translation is CASSKDRDADYEQYF. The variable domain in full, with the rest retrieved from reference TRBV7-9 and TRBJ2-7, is DTGVSQNPRHKITKRGQNVTFRCDPISEHNRLYWYRQTLGQGPEFLTYFQNEAQLEKSRLLSDRFSAERPKGSFSTLEIQRTEQGDSAMYLCASSKDRDADYEQYFGPGTRLTVT.

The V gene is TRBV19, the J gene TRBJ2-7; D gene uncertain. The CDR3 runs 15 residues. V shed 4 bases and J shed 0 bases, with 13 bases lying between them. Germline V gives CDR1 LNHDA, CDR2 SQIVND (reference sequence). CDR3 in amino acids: CASSTVGVDSYEQYF. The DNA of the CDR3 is TGTGCCAGTAGTACCGTGGGCGTTGACTCCTACGAGCAGTACTTC.

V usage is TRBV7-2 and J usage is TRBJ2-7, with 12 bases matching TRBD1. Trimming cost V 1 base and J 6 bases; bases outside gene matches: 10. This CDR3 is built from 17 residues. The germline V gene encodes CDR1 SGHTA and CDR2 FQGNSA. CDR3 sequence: CASSLERWGQGALEQYF. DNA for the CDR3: TGTGCCAGCAGCTTAGAGAGGTGGGGACAGGGGGCTCTCGAGCAGTACTTC.

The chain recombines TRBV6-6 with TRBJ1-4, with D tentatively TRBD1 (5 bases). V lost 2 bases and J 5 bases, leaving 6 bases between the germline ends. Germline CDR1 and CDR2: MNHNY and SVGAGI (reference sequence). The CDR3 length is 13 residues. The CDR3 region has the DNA TGTGCCAGCAGTTACCGACAGAATGAAAAACTGTTTTTT. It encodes CASSYRQNEKLFF.

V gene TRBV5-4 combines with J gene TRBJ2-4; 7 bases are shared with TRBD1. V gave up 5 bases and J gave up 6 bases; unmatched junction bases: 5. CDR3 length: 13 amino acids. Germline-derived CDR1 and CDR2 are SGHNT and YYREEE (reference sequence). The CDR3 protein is CASSYGTVNIQYF. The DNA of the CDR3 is TGTGCCAGCAGTTACGGGACAGTAAACATTCAGTACTTC. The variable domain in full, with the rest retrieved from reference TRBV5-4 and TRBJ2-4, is ETGVTQSPTHLIKTRGQQVTLRCSSQSGHNTVSWYQQALGQGPQFIFQYYREEENGRGNFPPRFSGLQFPNYSSELNVNALELDDSALYLCASSYGTVNIQYFGAGTRLSVL.

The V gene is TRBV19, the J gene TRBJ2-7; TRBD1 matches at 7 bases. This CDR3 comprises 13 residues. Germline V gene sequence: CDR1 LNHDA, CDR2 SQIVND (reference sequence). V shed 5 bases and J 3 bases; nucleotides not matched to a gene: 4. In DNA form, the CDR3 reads TGTGCCAGTAGTCCCCGGACAGGCTACGAGCAGTACTTC. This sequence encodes CASSPRTGYEQYF.

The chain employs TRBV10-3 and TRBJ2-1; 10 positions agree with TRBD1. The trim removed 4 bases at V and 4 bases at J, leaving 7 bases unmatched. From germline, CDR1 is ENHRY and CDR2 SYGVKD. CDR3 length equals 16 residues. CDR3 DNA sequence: TGTGCCATCAGTGGAGGGGACAGGGGCCTATACAATGAGCAGTTCTTC. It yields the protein CAISGGDRGLYNEQFF.

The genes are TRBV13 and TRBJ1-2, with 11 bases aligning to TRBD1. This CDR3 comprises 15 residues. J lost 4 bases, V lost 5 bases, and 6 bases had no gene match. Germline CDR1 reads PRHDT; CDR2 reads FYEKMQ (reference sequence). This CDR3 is CASSGGQGAAYGYTF. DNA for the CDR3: TGTGCCAGCAGCGGTGGACAGGGGGCTGCCTATGGCTACACCTTC.

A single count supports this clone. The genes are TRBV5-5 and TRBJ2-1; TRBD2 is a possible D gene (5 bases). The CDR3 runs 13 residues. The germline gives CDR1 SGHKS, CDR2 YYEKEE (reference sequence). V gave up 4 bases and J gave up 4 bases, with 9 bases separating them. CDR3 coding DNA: TGTGCCAGCAGCACCCGAGGGTACAATGAGCAGTTCTTC. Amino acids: CASSTRGYNEQFF.

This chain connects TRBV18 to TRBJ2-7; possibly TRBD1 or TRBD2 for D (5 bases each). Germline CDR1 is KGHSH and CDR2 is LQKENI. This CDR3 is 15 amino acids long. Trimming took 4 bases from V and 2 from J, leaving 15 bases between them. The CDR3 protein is CASSLGERTTYEQYF. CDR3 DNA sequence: TGTGCCAGCTCACTGGGGGAAAGGACAACCTACGAGCAGTACTTC.

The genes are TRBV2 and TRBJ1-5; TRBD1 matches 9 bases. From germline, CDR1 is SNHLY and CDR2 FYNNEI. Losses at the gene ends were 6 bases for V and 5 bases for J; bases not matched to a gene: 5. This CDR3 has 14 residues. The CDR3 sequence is CASSPGQGDQPQHF. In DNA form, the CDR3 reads TGTGCCAGCAGCCCGGGACAGGGTGATCAGCCCCAGCATTTT. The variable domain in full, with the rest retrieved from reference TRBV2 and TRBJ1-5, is EPEVTQTPSHQVTQMGQEVILRCVPISNHLYFYWYRQILGQKVEFLVSFYNNEISEKSEIFDDQFSVERPDGSNFTLKIRSTKLEDSAMYFCASSPGQGDQPQHFGDGTRLSIL.

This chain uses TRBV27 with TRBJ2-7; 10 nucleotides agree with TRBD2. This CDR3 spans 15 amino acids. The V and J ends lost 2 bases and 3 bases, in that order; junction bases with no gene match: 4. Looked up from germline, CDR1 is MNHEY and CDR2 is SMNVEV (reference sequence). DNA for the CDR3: TGTGCCAGCAGTTTAAGTAGCGGGGGGAACTACGAGCAGTACTTC. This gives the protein CASSLSSGGNYEQYF.

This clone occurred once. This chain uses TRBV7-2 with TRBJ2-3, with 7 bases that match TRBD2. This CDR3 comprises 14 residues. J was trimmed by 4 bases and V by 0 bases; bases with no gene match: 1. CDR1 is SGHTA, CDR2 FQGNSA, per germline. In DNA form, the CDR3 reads TGTGCCAGCAGCTTAGCTGGGGGGGCAGATACGCAGTATTTT. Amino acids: CASSLAGGADTQYF.

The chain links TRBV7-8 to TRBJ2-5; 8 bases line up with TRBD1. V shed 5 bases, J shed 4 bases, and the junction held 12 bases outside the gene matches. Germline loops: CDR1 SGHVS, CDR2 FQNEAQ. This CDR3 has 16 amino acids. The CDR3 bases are TGTGCCAGCAGCCCCCTGGGCCAGGGGGCGCGAGAGACCCAGTACTTC. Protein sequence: CASSPLGQGARETQYF.

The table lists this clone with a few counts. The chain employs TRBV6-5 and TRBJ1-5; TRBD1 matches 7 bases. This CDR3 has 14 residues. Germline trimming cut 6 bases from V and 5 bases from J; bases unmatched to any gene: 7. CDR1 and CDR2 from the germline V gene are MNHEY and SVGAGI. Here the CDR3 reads CASSSGQRHQPQHF. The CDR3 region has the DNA TGTGCCAGCAGCTCGGGACAGCGTCATCAGCCCCAGCATTTT.

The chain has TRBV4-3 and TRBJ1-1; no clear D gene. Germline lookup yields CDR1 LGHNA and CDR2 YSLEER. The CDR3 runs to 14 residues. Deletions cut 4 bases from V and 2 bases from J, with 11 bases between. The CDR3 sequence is CASSLRGFNTEAFF. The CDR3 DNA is TGCGCCAGCAGCCTACGCGGGTTTAACACTGAAGCTTTCTTT.

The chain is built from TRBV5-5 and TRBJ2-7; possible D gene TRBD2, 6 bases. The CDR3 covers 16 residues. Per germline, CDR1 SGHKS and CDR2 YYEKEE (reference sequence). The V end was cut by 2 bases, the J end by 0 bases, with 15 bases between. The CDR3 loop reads CASSLLGGALSYEQYF. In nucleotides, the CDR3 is TGTGCCAGCAGCTTACTTGGCGGGGCTCTCTCCTACGAGCAGTACTTC.

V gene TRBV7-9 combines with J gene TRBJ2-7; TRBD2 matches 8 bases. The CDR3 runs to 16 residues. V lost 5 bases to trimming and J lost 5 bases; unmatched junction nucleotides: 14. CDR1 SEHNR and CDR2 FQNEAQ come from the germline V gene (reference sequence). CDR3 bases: TGTGCCAGCAGCAAAGTAAGCGGGGGAAGTCCCCACGAGCAGTACTTC. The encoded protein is CASSKVSGGSPHEQYF.

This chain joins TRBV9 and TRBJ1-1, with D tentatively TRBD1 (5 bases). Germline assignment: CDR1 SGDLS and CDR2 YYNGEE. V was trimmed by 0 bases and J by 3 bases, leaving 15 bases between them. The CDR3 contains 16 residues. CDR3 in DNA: TGTGCCAGCAGCGTAGCATCAGGGTCGACTGACACTGAAGCTTTCTTT. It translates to CASSVASGSTDTEAFF.

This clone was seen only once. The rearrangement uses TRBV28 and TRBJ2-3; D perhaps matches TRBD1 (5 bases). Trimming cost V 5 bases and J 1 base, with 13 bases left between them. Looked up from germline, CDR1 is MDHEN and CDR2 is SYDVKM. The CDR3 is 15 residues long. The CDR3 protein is CASSPGRQRTDTQYF. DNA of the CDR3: TGTGCCAGCAGTCCTGGCCGACAGCGCACAGATACGCAGTATTTT.

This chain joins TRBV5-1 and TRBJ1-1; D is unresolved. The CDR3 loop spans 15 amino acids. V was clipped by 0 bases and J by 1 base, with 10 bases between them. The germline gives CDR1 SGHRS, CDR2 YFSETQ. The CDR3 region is CASSLVPQQNTEAFF. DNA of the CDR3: TGCGCCAGCAGCTTGGTCCCCCAACAGAACACTGAAGCTTTCTTT.

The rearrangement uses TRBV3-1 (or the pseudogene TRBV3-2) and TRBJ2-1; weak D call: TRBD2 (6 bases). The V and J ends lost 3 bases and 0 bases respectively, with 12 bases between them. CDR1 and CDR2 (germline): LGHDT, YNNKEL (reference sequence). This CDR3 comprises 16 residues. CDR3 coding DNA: TGTGCCAGCAGCCAGCTAGCGATGAGCTCCTACAATGAGCAGTTCTTC. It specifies CASSQLAMSSYNEQFF.

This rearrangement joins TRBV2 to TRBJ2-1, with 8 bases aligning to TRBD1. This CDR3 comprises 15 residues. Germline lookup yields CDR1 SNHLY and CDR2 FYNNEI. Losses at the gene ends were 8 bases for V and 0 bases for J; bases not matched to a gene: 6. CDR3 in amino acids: CASGGQGGSYNEQFF. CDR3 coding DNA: TGTGCCAGCGGTGGACAGGGAGGCTCCTACAATGAGCAGTTCTTC.

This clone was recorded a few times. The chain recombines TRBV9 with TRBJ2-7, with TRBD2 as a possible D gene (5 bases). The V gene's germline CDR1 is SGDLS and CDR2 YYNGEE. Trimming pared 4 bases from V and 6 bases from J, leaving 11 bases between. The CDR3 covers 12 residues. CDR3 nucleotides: TGTGCCAGCAGCCGATCAAGCGGCGAGCAGTACTTC. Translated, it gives CASSRSSGEQYF. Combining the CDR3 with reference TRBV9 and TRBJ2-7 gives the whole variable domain DSGVTQTPKHLITATGQRVTLRCSPRSGDLSVYWYQQSLDQGLQFLIQYYNGEERAKGNILERFSAQQFPDLHSELNLSSLELGDSALYFCASSRSSGEQYFGPGTRLTVT.

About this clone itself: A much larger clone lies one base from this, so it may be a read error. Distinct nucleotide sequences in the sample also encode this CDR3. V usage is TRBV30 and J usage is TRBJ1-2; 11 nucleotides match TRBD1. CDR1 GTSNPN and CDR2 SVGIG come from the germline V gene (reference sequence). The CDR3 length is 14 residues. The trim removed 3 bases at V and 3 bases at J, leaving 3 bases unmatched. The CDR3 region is CAWSPGQGDYGYTF. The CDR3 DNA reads TGTGCCTGGAGCCCGGGACAGGGGGACTATGGCTACACCTTC.

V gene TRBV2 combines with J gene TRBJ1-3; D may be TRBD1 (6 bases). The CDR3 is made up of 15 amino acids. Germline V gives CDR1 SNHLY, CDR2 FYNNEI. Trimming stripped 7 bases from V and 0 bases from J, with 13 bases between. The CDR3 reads CASTQGHSSGNTIYF. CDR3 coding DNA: TGTGCCAGCACGCAGGGGCATAGCTCTGGAAACACCATATATTTT.

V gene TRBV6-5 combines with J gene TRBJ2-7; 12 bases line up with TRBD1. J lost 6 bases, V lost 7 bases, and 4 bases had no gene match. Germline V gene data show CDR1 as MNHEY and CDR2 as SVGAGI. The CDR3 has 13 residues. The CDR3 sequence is CASTGTGGSEQYF. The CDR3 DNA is TGTGCCAGCACCGGGACAGGGGGCAGCGAGCAGTACTTC.